This is a list of T cell receptor beta chains from one sample in a study of blood T cell repertoires in COVID-19. Profiling relied on immunoSEQ multiplex PCR, and the TCRdb table lists in-frame clones only, not all of them. Here the sample spans tens of thousands of clones, approximately 82% being singletons. Specimen: peripheral blood. The receptor source for this set is a human donor in a cohort sampled during active COVID-19. Each CDR3 is given with its conserved first and last residue. The D gene is left open where the match is weak. Clone size is shown for a subset of rows, as once, few, many or a class of expanded clone.

cdr3_aa: CASSSATGYGEQFF
cdr3_nt: TGTGCCAGCAGTTCGGCGACAGGGTATGGCGAGCAGTTCTTC
j_call: TRBJ2-1
d_call: TRBD1
v_call: TRBV2
clone_size: once

cdr3_aa: CASRARGTEAFF
cdr3_nt: TGTGCCAGCAGGGCAAGGGGCACTGAAGCTTTCTTT
j_call: TRBJ1-1
d_call: -
v_call: TRBV2
clone_size: -

cdr3_aa: CAMGAGGIYDTQYF
cdr3_nt: TGTGCCATGGGAGCGGGGGGCATATATGATACGCAGTATTTT
j_call: TRBJ2-3
d_call: TRBD2
v_call: TRBV10-3
clone_size: few

cdr3_aa: CASRRLEGDGYTF
cdr3_nt: TGTGCCAGCAGAAGGCTCGAAGGGGATGGCTACACCTTC
j_call: TRBJ1-2
d_call: -
v_call: TRBV5-6
clone_size: -

cdr3_aa: CASSYLGQRKRTQYF
cdr3_nt: TGTGCCAGCAGTTACTTGGGACAAAGGAAGCGTACGCAGTATTTT
j_call: TRBJ2-3
d_call: -
v_call: TRBV6-8
clone_size: -

cdr3_aa: CASSFGQGLREQFF
cdr3_nt: TGTGCCAGCAGCTTCGGACAGGGCCTTCGGGAGCAGTTCTTC
j_call: TRBJ2-1
d_call: TRBD1
v_call: TRBV27
clone_size: -

cdr3_aa: CASSLAGGEQFF
cdr3_nt: TGTGCCAGCAGCTTAGCAGGAGGTGAGCAGTTCTTC
j_call: TRBJ2-1
d_call: -
v_call: TRBV11-1
clone_size: once

cdr3_aa: CASSLEVQGELFF
cdr3_nt: TGTGCCAGCAGCTTAGAAGTGCAGGGGGAGCTGTTTTTT
j_call: TRBJ2-2
d_call: -
v_call: TRBV7-2
clone_size: -

cdr3_aa: CASSLDRESFF
cdr3_nt: TGTGCCAGCAGTCTGGACCGGGAATCTTTCTTT
j_call: TRBJ1-1
d_call: -
v_call: TRBV7-9
clone_size: -

cdr3_aa: CASSRDSTNEKLFF
cdr3_nt: TGTGCCAGCAGCCGGGACTCAACTAATGAAAAACTGTTTTTT
j_call: TRBJ1-4
d_call: -
v_call: TRBV14
clone_size: -

cdr3_aa: CATRADRTYEQYF
cdr3_nt: TGTGCCACCAGAGCGGACAGGACCTACGAGCAGTACTTC
j_call: TRBJ2-7
d_call: TRBD1
v_call: TRBV19
clone_size: -

cdr3_aa: CASSLTRVISYEQYF
cdr3_nt: TGTGCCAGCAGCTTAACCAGGGTTATCTCCTACGAGCAGTACTTC
j_call: TRBJ2-7
d_call: -
v_call: TRBV7-9
clone_size: few

cdr3_aa: CASSLVAGAYEQYF
cdr3_nt: TGTGCCAGCAGTTTAGTAGCGGGGGCCTACGAGCAGTACTTC
j_call: TRBJ2-7
d_call: TRBD2
v_call: TRBV27
clone_size: -

cdr3_aa: CASRPAGNNEKLFF
cdr3_nt: TGTGCCAGCAGGCCGGCGGGTAATAATGAAAAACTGTTTTTT
j_call: TRBJ1-4
d_call: -
v_call: TRBV6-5
clone_size: once

cdr3_aa: CASSHSGTAYEQYF
cdr3_nt: TGTGCCAGCAGCCATTCGGGGACTGCCTACGAGCAGTACTTC
j_call: TRBJ2-7
d_call: -
v_call: TRBV11-1
clone_size: few

cdr3_aa: CASSFRWAGPSNEQFF
cdr3_nt: TGTGCCAGCAGCTTCAGATGGGCCGGCCCCTCCAATGAGCAGTTCTTC
j_call: TRBJ2-1
d_call: -
v_call: TRBV13
clone_size: -

cdr3_aa: CASSATVYNSPLHF
cdr3_nt: TGTGCCAGCAGTGCGACAGTTTATAATTCACCCCTCCACTTT
j_call: TRBJ1-6
d_call: -
v_call: TRBV25-1
clone_size: -

cdr3_aa: CASSDRSGVAEAFF
cdr3_nt: TGTGCCAGCAGTGACAGGTCTGGTGTTGCTGAAGCTTTCTTT
j_call: TRBJ1-1
d_call: -
v_call: TRBV6-6
clone_size: -

cdr3_aa: CASSHPSDMVYF
cdr3_nt: TGCGCCAGCAGCCACCCCTCAGACATGGTGTACTTC
j_call: TRBJ2-7
d_call: -
v_call: TRBV5-1
clone_size: few

cdr3_aa: CASSLAGPNEKLFF
cdr3_nt: TGTGCCAGCAGCTTGGCAGGCCCTAATGAAAAACTGTTTTTT
j_call: TRBJ1-4
d_call: -
v_call: TRBV7-8
clone_size: -

cdr3_aa: CASSGLGLRQDTGELFF
cdr3_nt: TGTGCCAGTAGCGGACTCGGACTAAGGCAGGACACCGGGGAGCTGTTTTTT
j_call: TRBJ2-2
d_call: -
v_call: TRBV19
clone_size: -

cdr3_aa: CASSQQVNGYTF
cdr3_nt: TGTGCCAGCAGTCAACAGGTGAATGGCTACACCTTC
j_call: TRBJ1-2
d_call: -
v_call: TRBV9
clone_size: -

cdr3_aa: CASSPGRPLRTTGEQYF
cdr3_nt: TGTGCCAGCAGTCCGGGGAGACCCTTACGAACTACGGGAGAGCAGTACTTC
j_call: TRBJ2-7
d_call: -
v_call: TRBV6-6
clone_size: -

cdr3_aa: CASSLVPGVSYNEQFF
cdr3_nt: TGTGCCAGCAGCTTGGTGCCCGGGGTCTCCTACAATGAGCAGTTCTTC
j_call: TRBJ2-1
d_call: -
v_call: TRBV5-6
clone_size: -

cdr3_aa: CASGYEVTGRNTGELFF
cdr3_nt: TGTGCCAGCGGCTATGAGGTGACAGGGAGGAACACCGGGGAGCTGTTTTTT
j_call: TRBJ2-2
d_call: TRBD1
v_call: TRBV2
clone_size: -

cdr3_aa: CASSLVRQGDEKLFF
cdr3_nt: TGTGCCAGCAGCTTAGTGAGACAGGGCGATGAAAAACTGTTTTTT
j_call: TRBJ1-4
d_call: TRBD1
v_call: TRBV7-9
clone_size: -

cdr3_aa: CASSLDPGKPNGYTF
cdr3_nt: TGTGCCAGCAGCTTGGACCCCGGGAAGCCAAATGGCTACACCTTC
j_call: TRBJ1-2
d_call: -
v_call: TRBV5-5
clone_size: -

cdr3_aa: CASTKNRGGYTF
cdr3_nt: TGTGCCAGCACTAAAAACAGGGGCGGCTACACCTTC
j_call: TRBJ1-2
d_call: TRBD1
v_call: TRBV6-5
clone_size: -

cdr3_aa: CASSYGANYGYTF
cdr3_nt: TGTGCCAGCAGCTACGGAGCTAACTATGGCTACACCTTC
j_call: TRBJ1-2
d_call: -
v_call: TRBV7-2
clone_size: -

cdr3_aa: CASSRIAGQSSYEQYF
cdr3_nt: TGTGCCAGCTCAAGGATTGCGGGACAGAGCTCCTACGAGCAGTACTTC
j_call: TRBJ2-7
d_call: -
v_call: TRBV18
clone_size: once

cdr3_aa: CASSAGQVNSPLHF
cdr3_nt: TGTGCCAGCAGTGCGGGACAGGTCAATTCACCCCTCCACTTT
j_call: TRBJ1-6
d_call: TRBD1
v_call: TRBV6-4
clone_size: -

cdr3_aa: CASSRTGTMGNTEAFF
cdr3_nt: TGTGCCAGCAGTCGAACAGGGACCATGGGAAACACTGAAGCTTTCTTT
j_call: TRBJ1-1
d_call: -
v_call: TRBV6-4
clone_size: once

cdr3_aa: CASNSGGAVDTGELFF
cdr3_nt: TGTGCCAGCAACAGCGGGGGGGCGGTAGACACCGGGGAGCTGTTTTTT
j_call: TRBJ2-2
d_call: TRBD2
v_call: TRBV28
clone_size: -

cdr3_aa: CASSVVSTDTQYF
cdr3_nt: TGTGCCAGCAGCGTCGTTAGCACAGATACGCAGTATTTT
j_call: TRBJ2-3
d_call: -
v_call: TRBV9
clone_size: -

cdr3_aa: CASTLGTGENTEAFF
cdr3_nt: TGTGCCAGCACCCTGGGGACAGGGGAAAACACTGAAGCTTTCTTT
j_call: TRBJ1-1
d_call: TRBD1
v_call: TRBV9
clone_size: -

cdr3_aa: CASRIKSSTTSYEQYF
cdr3_nt: TGTGCCAGCAGGATAAAAAGCTCGACGACATCTTACGAGCAGTACTTC
j_call: TRBJ2-7
d_call: -
v_call: TRBV6-6
clone_size: -

cdr3_aa: CASSPGGFGGETQYF
cdr3_nt: TGTGCCAGCAGCCCCGGTGGGTTCGGGGGAGAGACCCAGTACTTC
j_call: TRBJ2-5
d_call: -
v_call: TRBV27
clone_size: -

cdr3_aa: CAIQRGGNSPLHF
cdr3_nt: TGCGCCATTCAAAGAGGGGGTAATTCACCCCTCCACTTT
j_call: TRBJ1-6
d_call: -
v_call: TRBV5-1
clone_size: -

cdr3_aa: CAWTRTGVYSPLHF
cdr3_nt: TGTGCCTGGACGAGGACAGGGGTGTATTCACCCCTCCACTTT
j_call: TRBJ1-6
d_call: TRBD1
v_call: TRBV30
clone_size: few

cdr3_aa: CASSSGNTGAGNTIYF
cdr3_nt: TGTGCCAGCAGTTCAGGAAATACAGGGGCAGGAAACACCATATATTTT
j_call: TRBJ1-3
d_call: TRBD1
v_call: TRBV6-5
clone_size: -

cdr3_aa: CASSIRQIEAFF
cdr3_nt: TGTGCCAGCAGCATTCGACAGATTGAAGCTTTCTTT
j_call: TRBJ1-1
d_call: -
v_call: TRBV7-9
clone_size: -

cdr3_aa: CASQDTGELFF
cdr3_nt: TGTGCCTCACAGGACACCGGGGAGCTGTTTTTT
j_call: TRBJ2-2
d_call: -
v_call: TRBV10-3
clone_size: -

cdr3_aa: CASRIEQGQSGNTIYF
cdr3_nt: TGTGCCAGCAGGATAGAACAGGGGCAGTCTGGAAACACCATATATTTT
j_call: TRBJ1-3
d_call: TRBD1
v_call: TRBV2
clone_size: once